A selection of T cell receptor beta chains follows, all from one sample in a study of CD8 T cells in ankylosing spondylitis. TCRdb re-analysed the 5' RACE reads in MiXCR, keeping a single row per CDR3 protein. The sample carries tens of thousands of distinct CDR3 sequences, about 2.5% recorded once. Sequencing was done on a sample of blood, either unsorted or a sorted T cell fraction (not recorded which). The source of these receptors is a male donor with ankylosing spondylitis or in good health (not recorded which). CDR3s include the opening cysteine and the closing phenylalanine or tryptophan. D genes are given only for firm matches. Size is stated for part of the rows, as once, few or many counts, or as a class when the clone is expanded.

v_gene: TRBV9
d_gene: NA
abundance: many
j_gene: TRBJ1-2
CDR3aa: CASSVGSETNYGYTF
CDR3nt: TGTGCCAGCAGCGTAGGGTCAGAGACCAACTATGGCTACACTTTC

v_gene: TRBV9
d_gene: TRBD1
abundance: medium-sized
j_gene: TRBJ2-5
CDR3aa: CASSASSDRGPETQYF
CDR3nt: TGTGCCAGCAGCGCTTCGTCGGACAGGGGGCCAGAGACCCAGTACTTC

v_gene: TRBV9
d_gene: NA
abundance: many
j_gene: TRBJ2-6
CDR3aa: CASAASGANVLTF
CDR3nt: TGTGCCAGCGCGGCCTCTGGGGCCAACGTCCTGACTTTC

v_gene: TRBV9
d_gene: TRBD2
abundance: many
j_gene: TRBJ2-7
CDR3aa: CASNREGLYEQYF
CDR3nt: TGTGCCAGCAATCGGGAGGGCCTTTACGAGCAGTACTTC

v_gene: TRBV9
d_gene: TRBD1
abundance: many
j_gene: TRBJ2-3
CDR3aa: CASSATTGGTDTQYF
CDR3nt: TGTGCCAGCAGCGCTACGACAGGGGGCACAGATACGCAGTATTTT

v_gene: TRBV9
d_gene: NA
abundance: many
j_gene: TRBJ2-1
CDR3aa: CASSVAGGEGEQFF
CDR3nt: TGTGCCAGCAGCGTAGCTGGGGGAGAGGGTGAGCAGTTCTTC

v_gene: TRBV9
d_gene: TRBD1
abundance: medium-sized
j_gene: TRBJ2-7
CDR3aa: CASSVAGTEYEQYF
CDR3nt: TGTGCCAGCAGCGTAGCCGGGACAGAATACGAGCAGTACTTC

v_gene: TRBV9
d_gene: NA
abundance: many
j_gene: TRBJ1-1
CDR3aa: CASSVARLNTEAFF
CDR3nt: TGTGCCAGCAGCGTAGCCAGGCTGAACACTGAAGCTTTCTTT

v_gene: TRBV9
d_gene: TRBD1
abundance: many
j_gene: TRBJ2-7
CDR3aa: CASSGPGTGSRGAEQYF
CDR3nt: TGTGCCAGCAGCGGACCCGGGACAGGCTCTCGAGGTGCCGAGCAGTACTTC

v_gene: TRBV9
d_gene: NA
abundance: many
j_gene: TRBJ2-1
CDR3aa: CASSTSHAYNEQFF
CDR3nt: TGTGCCAGCAGCACGAGCCATGCCTACAATGAGCAGTTCTTC

v_gene: TRBV12-2
d_gene: NA
abundance: many
j_gene: TRBJ2-1
CDR3aa: CASRLSRTSGIYNEQFF
CDR3nt: TGTGCAAGTCGCTTATCGCGGACTAGCGGGATTTACAATGAGCAGTTCTTC

v_gene: TRBV9
d_gene: NA
abundance: many
j_gene: TRBJ2-3
CDR3aa: CASSPWEGQLNTQYF
CDR3nt: TGTGCCAGCAGCCCCTGGGAGGGACAGTTGAATACGCAGTATTTT

v_gene: TRBV9
d_gene: NA
abundance: many
j_gene: TRBJ1-2
CDR3aa: CASSEAPVADYGYTF
CDR3nt: TGTGCCAGCAGCGAAGCACCCGTTGCCGACTATGGCTACACCTTC

v_gene: TRBV9
d_gene: TRBD1
abundance: many
j_gene: TRBJ1-1
CDR3aa: CASSVATGLDTEAFF
CDR3nt: TGTGCCAGCAGCGTTGCGACAGGGTTGGACACTGAAGCTTTCTTT

v_gene: TRBV9
d_gene: NA
abundance: many
j_gene: TRBJ2-1
CDR3aa: CASETASSYNEQFF
CDR3nt: TGTGCCAGCGAGACAGCGAGCTCCTACAATGAGCAGTTCTTC

v_gene: TRBV9
d_gene: NA
abundance: NA
j_gene: TRBJ1-2
CDR3aa: CASSVNRRYGYTF
CDR3nt: TGTGCCAGCAGCGTAAACCGGCGGTATGGCTACACCTTC

v_gene: TRBV9
d_gene: NA
abundance: many
j_gene: TRBJ2-2
CDR3aa: CASSVATLGVSGELFF
CDR3nt: TGTGCCAGCAGCGTAGCTACTTTGGGGGTCTCAGGGGAGCTGTTTTTT